The 25 T cell receptor beta chains presented below share a single source sample, sequenced in a study of blood T cell repertoires in COVID-19 (TCRdb year 2020). The protocol used for the library was the immunoSEQ multiplex PCR assay. TCRdb re-hosts the immuneACCESS table, in-frame sequences only. Its copies lack some clones; in the studies checked, an unresolved V gene accounts for under half of them, and the cause for the rest is not known. The sample yields some 350,000 clones; around 91% were counted once. Of the sample, roughly 1% is held by the ten largest clones. The specimen was PBMCs or T cells enriched from blood (not recorded which). The receptors originated from a man in his late teens or twenties who had recovered from COVID-19.

The V and J genes are TRBV3-1 (or the pseudogene TRBV3-2) and TRBJ1-5; weak D call: TRBD1 (6 bases). The V and J ends lost 4 bases and 11 bases respectively, with 18 bases between them. This CDR3 is built from 14 residues. The germline V gene encodes CDR1 LGHDT and CDR2 YNNKEL (reference sequence). The CDR3 is CASSPDRSAWAQHF. The CDR3 bases are TGTGCCAGCAGCCCTGACAGGTCCGCTTGGGCCCAGCATTTT.

The genes are TRBV7-9 and TRBJ1-6; no definite D call. The germline V gene encodes CDR1 SEHNR and CDR2 FQNEAQ (reference sequence). The ends were cut back, 1 base at V and 6 bases at J, with 10 bases in the middle. CDR3 size: 15 residues. The CDR3, as DNA: TGTGCCAGCAGCTTAGTATCAGGTCCTAATTCACCCCTCCACTTT. Translated: CASSLVSGPNSPLHF.

J is TRBJ2-2 and V is TRBV9, with TRBD2 matching 9 bases. The J segment lost 7 bases and the V segment lost 0 bases, leaving 7 bases of the junction unmatched. CDR1 and CDR2 (germline): SGDLS, YYNGEE. The CDR3 extends over 16 amino acids. The CDR3 protein is CASSVVAGGTLGELFF. The CDR3 DNA reads as TGTGCCAGCAGCGTAGTTGCGGGGGGGACTCTCGGGGAGCTGTTTTTT. Combining the CDR3 with reference TRBV9 and TRBJ2-2 gives the whole variable domain DSGVTQTPKHLITATGQRVTLRCSPRSGDLSVYWYQQSLDQGLQFLIQYYNGEERAKGNILERFSAQQFPDLHSELNLSSLELGDSALYFCASSVVAGGTLGELFFGEGSRLTVL.

Only one count was recorded for this clone. V gene TRBV11-3 combines with J gene TRBJ1-2; a weak D match, TRBD1 (6 bases). The length of the CDR3 is 11 residues. The V end was cut by 5 bases, the J end by 8 bases, with 9 bases between. Germline V gene sequence: CDR1 SGHNT, CDR2 YENEEA. CDR3 loop: CASSRGGGYTF. The CDR3 DNA reads as TGTGCCAGCAGCCGGGGGGGCGGCTACACCTTC.

This clone was recorded a few times. J is TRBJ1-5 and V is TRBV2, with D perhaps TRBD1 (5 bases). Trimming took 3 bases from V and 5 from J, leaving 14 bases between them. CDR1 and CDR2 (germline): SNHLY, FYNNEI. This CDR3 has 15 residues. The CDR3, as DNA: TGTGCCAGCAGTGAGCTTGCAGGGATCTATCAGCCCCAGCATTTT. The encoded protein is CASSELAGIYQPQHF.

Written as DNA, the CDR3 is TGTGCCAGCAGCTTGACAGGGGGGTGGGTGCAGTTCTTC. Translating gives CASSLTGGWVQFF. This chain uses TRBV11-2 with TRBJ2-1; 9 bases map to TRBD1. The CDR3 is made up of 13 amino acids. V trimming: 3 bases; J trimming: 12 bases; junction bases outside the gene matches: 6. CDR1 is SGHAT, CDR2 FQNNGV, per germline.

The rearrangement joins TRBV6-1 to TRBJ2-3; 13 positions match TRBD2. The V gene end was trimmed by 1 base and the J gene end by 1 base; junction bases not matched to a gene: 2. There are 17 residues in the CDR3. Germline V gene lookup returns CDR1 MNHNS and CDR2 SASEGT. The CDR3, as DNA: TGTGCCAGCAGTGAAGGGACTAGCGGGGGTCGCACAGATACGCAGTATTTT. Protein sequence: CASSEGTSGGRTDTQYF.

The genes are TRBV6-5 and TRBJ2-7; D gene uncertain. Between the trimmed V and J ends, which lost 0 bases and 2 bases, there was a span of 11 bases. CDR3 length: 15 residues. Germline V gives CDR1 MNHEY, CDR2 SVGAGI. For the CDR3, the DNA is TGTGCCAGCAGTTACTCGTCGACTCCAGCCTACGAGCAGTACTTC. As protein: CASSYSSTPAYEQYF.

The chain employs TRBV5-4 and TRBJ2-7, with no clear D. This CDR3 spans 15 amino acids. CDR1 is SGHNT, CDR2 YYREEE, per germline (reference sequence). V gave up 4 bases and J gave up 3 bases, with 17 bases separating them. CDR3 region: CASSTSGRADYEQYF. The DNA of the CDR3 is TGTGCCAGCAGCACATCTGGGCGAGCAGACTACGAGCAGTACTTC.

Written as DNA, the CDR3 is TGTGCCAGCAGTTGGGACAGGGAGGATTCACCCCTCCACTTT. It specifies CASSWDREDSPLHF. This chain connects TRBV6-6 to TRBJ1-6, with TRBD1 identical over 9 bases. The V segment lost 4 bases and the J segment 8 bases; nucleotides outside the gene matches: 3. CDR3 length equals 14 residues. The germline V gene encodes CDR1 MNHNY and CDR2 SVGAGI (reference sequence).

The rearrangement links TRBV5-1 to TRBJ1-4, with a possible D match to TRBD1 (5 bases). Germline V gives CDR1 SGHRS, CDR2 YFSETQ. Trimming shortened V by 0 bases and J by 7 bases, and 16 bases separated the two germline ends. The CDR3 has 16 residues. The CDR3 loop is CASSLGQGVGREKLFF. Here the CDR3 DNA reads TGCGCCAGCAGCTTGGGACAAGGGGTGGGGCGTGAAAAACTGTTTTTT.

This clone was counted between two and nine times. The chain is built from TRBV4-3 and TRBJ2-7; D is ambiguous. The CDR3 is 13 residues long. Germline V gives CDR1 LGHNA, CDR2 YSLEER. The ends were cut back, 5 bases at V and 5 bases at J, with 13 bases in the middle. CDR3 nucleotide sequence: TGCGCCAGCAGCTCGTCCCGCCAGGACGAGCAGTACTTC. Residues: CASSSSRQDEQYF.

This chain joins TRBV2 and TRBJ2-3; tentatively, D is TRBD2 (5 bases). Germline CDR1 reads SNHLY; CDR2 reads FYNNEI. Trimming shortened V by 7 bases and J by 0 bases, and 14 bases separated the two germline ends. This CDR3 spans 15 amino acids. CDR3 DNA: TGTGCCAGCAAAAAGCGGACCACTAGCACAGATACGCAGTATTTT. Protein: CASKKRTTSTDTQYF.

The chain joins TRBV4-1 to TRBJ1-5, with D possibly matching TRBD1 (6 bases). Germline V gene lookup returns CDR1 MGHRA and CDR2 YSYEKL. This CDR3 has 15 amino acids. V was cut by 6 bases and J by 1 base, with 13 bases left in between. CDR3 region: CASRDQGMSNQPQHF. The CDR3 nucleotides read TGCGCCAGCAGAGATCAGGGGATGAGCAATCAGCCCCAGCATTTT.

This chain links TRBV28 with TRBJ2-7; TRBD2 aligns across 8 bases. There are 15 residues in the CDR3. Trimming removed 6 bases from V and 3 bases from J; junction bases left unmatched: 10. Germline values: CDR1 MDHEN, CDR2 SYDVKM. The CDR3 sequence: CASSTPITSGYEQYF. The CDR3 DNA reads as TGTGCCAGCAGCACTCCTATAACTAGCGGCTACGAGCAGTACTTC.

The CDR3 DNA sequence: TGTGCCAGCTGCAGAGGGTTCCACGAGCAGTACTTC. Residues: CASCRGFHEQYF. V gene TRBV12-3 or TRBV12-4 combines with J gene TRBJ2-7, with TRBD2 as a possible D gene (5 bases). This CDR3 comprises 12 residues. Trimming cost V 8 bases and J 5 bases, with 13 bases left between them.

V gene TRBV21-1 combines with J gene TRBJ2-1; the table's D gene call, TRBD2, was not cross checked with the DNA. TRBV21-1 is flagged as a pseudogene. The length of the CDR3 is 15 residues. The CDR3 DNA sequence: TGTGCCAGCAGCGGCCGGGTCTCCAAACACAATGAGCAGTTCTTC. Translation: CASSGRVSKHNEQFF.

This clone was detected only once. The CDR3 DNA is TGTGCCAGCAGCTTAAGAACAGGGGCCAATTTTGATACGCAGTATTTT. Translated: CASSLRTGANFDTQYF. The chain recombines TRBV5-5 with TRBJ2-3; 7 positions agree with TRBD1. There are 16 residues in the CDR3. The germline CDR1 and CDR2 sequences are SGHKS and YYEKEE (reference sequence). The J segment lost 6 bases and the V segment lost 2 bases, leaving 12 bases of the junction unmatched.

The V call is TRBV19, the J call TRBJ2-2; D is undetermined. The germline V and J ends were trimmed by 3 bases and 1 base, with 6 bases remaining between them. Germline V CDR1 and CDR2: LNHDA, SQIVND (reference sequence). The CDR3 is 14 amino acids. The DNA of the CDR3 is TGTGCCAGTAGTATTGGCAGGAACACCGGGGAGCTGTTTTTT. It translates to CASSIGRNTGELFF. The full variable domain, rest sourced from reference TRBV19 and TRBJ2-2, is DGGITQSPKYLFRKEGQNVTLSCEQNLNHDAMYWYRQDPGQGLRLIYYSQIVNDFQKGDIAEGYSVSREKKESFPLTVTSAQKNPTAFYLCASSIGRNTGELFFGEGSRLTVL.

The rearrangement uses TRBV6-5 and TRBJ1-6; TRBD1 agrees at 10 bases. This CDR3 has 14 amino acids. Germline assignment: CDR1 MNHEY and CDR2 SVGAGI. V was pared by 4 bases and J by 9 bases, with 3 bases of the junction left unmatched. DNA for the CDR3: TGTGCCAGCAGTTGGGACAGGGGACCTTCACCCCTCCACTTT. Protein sequence: CASSWDRGPSPLHF.

This clone was seen only a few times. J is TRBJ1-2 and V is TRBV7-6; 7 bases map to TRBD1. The CDR3 runs to 13 residues. The germline V gene encodes CDR1 SGHVS and CDR2 FNYEAQ. The V gene end was trimmed by 4 bases and the J gene end by 4 bases; junction bases not matched to a gene: 3. The CDR3 bases are TGTGCCAGCAGCTACGACAGGGCCTATGGCTACACCTTC. It specifies CASSYDRAYGYTF.

V usage is TRBV5-8 and J usage is TRBJ2-7; a weak D match, TRBD1 (5 bases). Germline V gives CDR1 SGHTS, CDR2 YDEGEE. V was pared by 1 base and J by 4 bases, with 12 bases between. This CDR3 spans 14 amino acids. The chain's CDR3 is CASSLRGRWYEQYF. CDR3 DNA sequence: TGTGCCAGCAGCTTGAGGGGAAGATGGTACGAGCAGTACTTC. Based on the CDR3 plus reference TRBV5-8 and TRBJ2-7, the full variable domain is EAGVTQSPTHLIKTRGQQATLRCSPISGHTSVYWYQQALGLGLQFLLWYDEGEERNRGNFPPRFSGRQFPNYSSELNVNALELEDSALYLCASSLRGRWYEQYFGPGTRLTVT.

The J gene is TRBJ2-5, the V gene TRBV5-3; 9 positions agree with TRBD2. TRBV5-3 belongs to the ORF category, with a function that is uncertain. The length of the CDR3 is 16 residues. The V and J ends lost 0 bases and 1 base, in that order; junction bases with no gene match: 4. The CDR3 region has the DNA TGTGCCAGAAGCTTGGCGGAGCGGGGGGTCCAAGAGACCCAGTACTTC. This sequence encodes CARSLAERGVQETQYF.

The chain couples TRBV27 to TRBJ2-3; TRBD2 agrees at 8 bases. The CDR3 extends over 17 amino acids. Germline V gene sequence: CDR1 MNHEY, CDR2 SMNVEV (reference sequence). V lost 2 bases and J lost 0; bases outside the gene matches: 7. The CDR3 nucleotides are TGTGCCAGCAGTTTAGACCGGACTAGCCCTAGCACAGATACGCAGTATTTT. This sequence encodes CASSLDRTSPSTDTQYF.

The V gene is TRBV7-9, the J gene TRBJ2-7; D might be TRBD1 (6 bases). Trimming removed 3 bases from V and 0 bases from J, with 12 bases in between. Germline CDR1 reads SEHNR; CDR2 reads FQNEAQ (reference sequence). The CDR3 extends over 15 amino acids. CDR3 protein: CASSLGQGLSYEQYF. CDR3 DNA sequence: TGTGCCAGCAGCTTGGGCCAGGGGCTCTCCTACGAGCAGTACTTC.